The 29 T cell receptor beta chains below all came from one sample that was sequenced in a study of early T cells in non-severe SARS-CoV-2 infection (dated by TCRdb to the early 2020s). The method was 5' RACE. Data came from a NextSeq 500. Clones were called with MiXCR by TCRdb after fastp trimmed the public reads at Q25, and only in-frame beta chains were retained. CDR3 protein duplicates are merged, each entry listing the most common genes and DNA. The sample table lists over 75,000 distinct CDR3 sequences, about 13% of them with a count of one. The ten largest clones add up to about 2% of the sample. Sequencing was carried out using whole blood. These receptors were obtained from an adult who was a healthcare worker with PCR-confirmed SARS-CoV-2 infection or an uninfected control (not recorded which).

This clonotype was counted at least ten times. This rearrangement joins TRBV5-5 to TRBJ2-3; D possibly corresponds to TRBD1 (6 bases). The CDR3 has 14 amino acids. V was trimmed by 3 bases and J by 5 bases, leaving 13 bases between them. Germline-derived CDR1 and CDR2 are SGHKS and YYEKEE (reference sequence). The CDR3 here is CASSSYRQEDTQYF. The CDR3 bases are TGTGCCAGCAGCTCCTACCGACAGGAAGATACGCAGTATTTT.

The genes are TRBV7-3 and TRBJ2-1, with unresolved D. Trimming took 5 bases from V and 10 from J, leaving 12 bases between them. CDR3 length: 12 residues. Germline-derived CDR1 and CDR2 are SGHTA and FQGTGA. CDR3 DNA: TGTGCCAGCAGCATAGGCCTCGGAGAGCAGTTCTTC. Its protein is CASSIGLGEQFF.

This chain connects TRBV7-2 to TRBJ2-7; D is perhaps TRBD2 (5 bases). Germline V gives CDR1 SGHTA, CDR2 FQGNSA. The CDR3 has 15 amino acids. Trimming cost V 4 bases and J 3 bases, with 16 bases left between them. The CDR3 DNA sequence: TGTGCCAGCAGCTCCCCGGACTGGACGATCTACGAGCAGTACTTC. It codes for CASSSPDWTIYEQYF.

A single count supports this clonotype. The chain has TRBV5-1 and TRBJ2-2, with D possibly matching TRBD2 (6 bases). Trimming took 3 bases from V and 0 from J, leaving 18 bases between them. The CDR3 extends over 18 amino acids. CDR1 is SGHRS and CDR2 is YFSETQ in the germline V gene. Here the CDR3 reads CASSSYRAGGSNTGELFF. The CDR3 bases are TGCGCCAGCAGCTCATACCGGGCAGGAGGGTCGAACACCGGGGAGCTGTTTTTT.

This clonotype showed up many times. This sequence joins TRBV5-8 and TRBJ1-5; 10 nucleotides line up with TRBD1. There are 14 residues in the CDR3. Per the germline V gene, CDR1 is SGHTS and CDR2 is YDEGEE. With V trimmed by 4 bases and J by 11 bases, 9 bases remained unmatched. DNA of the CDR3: TGTGCCAGCAGCCGCGGGACAGGGGCCGGGACCCAGCATTTT. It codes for CASSRGTGAGTQHF.

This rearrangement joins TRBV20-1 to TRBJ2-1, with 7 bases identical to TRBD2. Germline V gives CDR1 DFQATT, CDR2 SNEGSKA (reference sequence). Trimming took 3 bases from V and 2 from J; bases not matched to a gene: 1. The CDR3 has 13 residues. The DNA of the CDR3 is TGCAGTGCTAGCCTAGCGGCCTACAATGAGCAGTTCTTC. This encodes CSASLAAYNEQFF.

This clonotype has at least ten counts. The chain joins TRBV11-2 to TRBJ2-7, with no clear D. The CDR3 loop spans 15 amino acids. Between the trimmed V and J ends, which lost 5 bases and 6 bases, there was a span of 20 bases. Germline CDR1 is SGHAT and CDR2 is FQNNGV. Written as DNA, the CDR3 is TGTGCCAGCAGCCAAAAGAACCCCCAAATAAGCGAGCAGTACTTC. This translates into CASSQKNPQISEQYF.

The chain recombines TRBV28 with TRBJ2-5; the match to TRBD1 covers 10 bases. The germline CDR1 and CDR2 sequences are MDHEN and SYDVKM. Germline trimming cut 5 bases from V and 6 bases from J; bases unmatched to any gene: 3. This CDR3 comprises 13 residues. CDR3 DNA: TGTGCCAGCAGTACGGGACAGGGGAAGACCCAGTACTTC. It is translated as CASSTGQGKTQYF.

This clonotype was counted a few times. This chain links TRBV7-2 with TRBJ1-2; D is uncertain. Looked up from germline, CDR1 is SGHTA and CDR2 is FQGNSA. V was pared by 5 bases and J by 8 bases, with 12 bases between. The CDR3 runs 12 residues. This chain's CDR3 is CASSPGLSGYTF. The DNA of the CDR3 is TGTGCCAGCAGCCCGGGCCTGTCGGGCTACACCTTC.

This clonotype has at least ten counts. The CDR3 region is CASSPTGGGGPYEQYF. The CDR3 DNA follows: TGTGCCAGCAGTCCCACAGGGGGGGGCGGCCCCTACGAGCAGTACTTC. This chain connects TRBV25-1 to TRBJ2-7; TRBD1 might be the D (8 bases). The CDR3 is made up of 16 amino acids. CDR1 and CDR2 (germline): MGHDK, SYGVNS. The germline V and J ends were trimmed by 5 bases and 2 bases, with 19 bases remaining between them.

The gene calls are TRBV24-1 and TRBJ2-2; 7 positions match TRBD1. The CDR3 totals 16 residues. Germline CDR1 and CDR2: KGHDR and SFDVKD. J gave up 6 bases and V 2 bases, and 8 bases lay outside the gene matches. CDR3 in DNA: TGTGCCACCAGTGATTCAAGGGGGCGAGGGCCCGGGGAGCTGTTTTTT. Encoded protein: CATSDSRGRGPGELFF.

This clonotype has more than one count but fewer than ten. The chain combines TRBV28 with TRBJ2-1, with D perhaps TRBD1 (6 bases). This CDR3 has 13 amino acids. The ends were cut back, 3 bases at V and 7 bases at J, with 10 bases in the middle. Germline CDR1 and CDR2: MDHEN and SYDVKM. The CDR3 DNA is TGTGCCAGCAGTTTGGGACACCTAAATGAGCAGTTCTTC. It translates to CASSLGHLNEQFF.

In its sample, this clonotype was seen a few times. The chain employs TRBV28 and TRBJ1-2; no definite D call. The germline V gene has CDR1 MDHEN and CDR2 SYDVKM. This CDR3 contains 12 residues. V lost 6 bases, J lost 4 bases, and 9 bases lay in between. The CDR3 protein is CASSSGIYGYTF. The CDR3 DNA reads TGTGCCAGCAGCTCCGGGATCTATGGCTACACCTTC.

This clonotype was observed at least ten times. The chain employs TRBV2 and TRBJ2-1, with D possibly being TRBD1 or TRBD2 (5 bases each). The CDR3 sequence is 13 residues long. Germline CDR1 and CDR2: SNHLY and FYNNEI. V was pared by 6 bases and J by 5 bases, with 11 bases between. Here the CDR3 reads CASSRDQNNEQFF. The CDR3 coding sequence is TGTGCCAGCAGCCGGGACCAAAACAATGAGCAGTTCTTC.

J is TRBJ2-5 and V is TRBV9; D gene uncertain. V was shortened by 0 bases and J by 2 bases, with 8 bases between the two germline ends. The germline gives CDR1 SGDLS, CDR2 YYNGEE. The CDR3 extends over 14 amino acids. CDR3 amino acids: CASSVGHGQETQYF. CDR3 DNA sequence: TGTGCCAGCAGCGTAGGTCACGGGCAAGAGACCCAGTACTTC.

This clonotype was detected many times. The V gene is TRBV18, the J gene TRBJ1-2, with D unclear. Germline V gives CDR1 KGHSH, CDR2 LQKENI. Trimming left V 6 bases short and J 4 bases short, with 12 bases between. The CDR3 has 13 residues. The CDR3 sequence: CASSQGRAYGYTF. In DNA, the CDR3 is TGTGCCAGCTCCCAAGGACGGGCCTATGGCTACACCTTC.

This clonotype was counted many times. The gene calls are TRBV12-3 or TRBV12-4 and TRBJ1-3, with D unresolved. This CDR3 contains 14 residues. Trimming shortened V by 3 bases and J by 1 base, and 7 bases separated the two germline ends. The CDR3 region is CASSFSGSGNTIYF. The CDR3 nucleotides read TGTGCCAGCAGTTTTTCAGGTTCTGGAAACACCATATATTTT.

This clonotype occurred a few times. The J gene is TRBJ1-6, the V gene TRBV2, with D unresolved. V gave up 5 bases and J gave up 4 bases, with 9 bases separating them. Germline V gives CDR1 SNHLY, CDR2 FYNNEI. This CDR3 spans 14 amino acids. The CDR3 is CASSRTEYNSPLHF. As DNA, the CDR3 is TGTGCCAGCAGTCGGACGGAATATAATTCACCCCTCCACTTT.

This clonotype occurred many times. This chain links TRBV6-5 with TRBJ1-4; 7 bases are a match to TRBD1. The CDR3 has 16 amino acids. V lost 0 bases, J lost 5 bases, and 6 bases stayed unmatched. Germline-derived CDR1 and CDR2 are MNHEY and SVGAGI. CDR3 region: CASSYSGRGRNEKLFF. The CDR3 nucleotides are TGTGCCAGCAGTTACTCGGGAAGGGGGCGCAATGAAAAACTGTTTTTT.

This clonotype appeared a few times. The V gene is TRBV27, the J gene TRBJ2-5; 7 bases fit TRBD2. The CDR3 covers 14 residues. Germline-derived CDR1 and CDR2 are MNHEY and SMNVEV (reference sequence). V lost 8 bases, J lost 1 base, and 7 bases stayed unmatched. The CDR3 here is CASRRPGGQETQYF. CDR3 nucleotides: TGTGCCAGCCGCCGACCGGGAGGCCAAGAGACCCAGTACTTC.

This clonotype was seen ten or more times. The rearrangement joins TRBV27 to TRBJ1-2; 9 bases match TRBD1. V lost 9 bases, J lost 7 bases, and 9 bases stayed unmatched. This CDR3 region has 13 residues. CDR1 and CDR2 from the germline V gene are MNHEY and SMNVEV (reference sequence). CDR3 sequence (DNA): TGTGCCAGTTCCCGGGACAGGGTCTCTGGCTACACCTTC. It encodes CASSRDRVSGYTF.

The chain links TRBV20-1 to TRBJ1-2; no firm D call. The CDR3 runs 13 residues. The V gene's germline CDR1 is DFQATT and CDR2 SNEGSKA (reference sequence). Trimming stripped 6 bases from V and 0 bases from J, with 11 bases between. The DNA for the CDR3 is TGCAGTGCCCCGTTAGGTTCTAACTATGGCTACACCTTC. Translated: CSAPLGSNYGYTF.

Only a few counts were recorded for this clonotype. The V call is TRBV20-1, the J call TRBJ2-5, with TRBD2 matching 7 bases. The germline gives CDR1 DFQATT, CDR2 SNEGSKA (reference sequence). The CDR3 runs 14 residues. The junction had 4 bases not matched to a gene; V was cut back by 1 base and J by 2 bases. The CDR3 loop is CSARVGGGQETQYF. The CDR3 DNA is TGCAGTGCTAGAGTCGGCGGGGGTCAAGAGACCCAGTACTTC.

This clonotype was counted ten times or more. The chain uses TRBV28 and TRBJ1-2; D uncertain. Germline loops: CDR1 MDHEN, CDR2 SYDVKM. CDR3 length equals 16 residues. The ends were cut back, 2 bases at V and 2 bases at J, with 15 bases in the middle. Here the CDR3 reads CASSLLPEEGNYGYTF. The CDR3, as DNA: TGTGCCAGCAGTTTACTCCCCGAGGAGGGCAACTATGGCTACACCTTC.

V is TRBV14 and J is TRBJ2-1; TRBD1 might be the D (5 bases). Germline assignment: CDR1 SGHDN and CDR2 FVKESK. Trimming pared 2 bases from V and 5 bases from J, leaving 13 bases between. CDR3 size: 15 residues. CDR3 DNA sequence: TGTGCCAGCAGCCAAAGACCAGACAGAAACAATGAGCAGTTCTTC. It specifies CASSQRPDRNNEQFF.

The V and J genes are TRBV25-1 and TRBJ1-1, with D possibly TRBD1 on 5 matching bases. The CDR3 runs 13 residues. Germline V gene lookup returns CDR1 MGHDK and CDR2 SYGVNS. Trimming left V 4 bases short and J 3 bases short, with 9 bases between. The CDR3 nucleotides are TGTGCCAGCAGTGGACAGTCCTACACTGAAGCTTTCTTT. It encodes CASSGQSYTEAFF.

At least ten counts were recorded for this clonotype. CDR3 amino acids: CASSRWGQGTTEAFF. In nucleotides, the CDR3 is TGTGCCAGCAGCCGGTGGGGACAAGGGACCACTGAAGCTTTCTTT. The rearrangement joins TRBV6-5 to TRBJ1-1, with D possibly being TRBD1 (6 bases). The germline V and J ends were trimmed by 6 bases and 4 bases, with 18 bases remaining between them. This CDR3 contains 15 residues. The germline CDR1 and CDR2 sequences are MNHEY and SVGAGI.

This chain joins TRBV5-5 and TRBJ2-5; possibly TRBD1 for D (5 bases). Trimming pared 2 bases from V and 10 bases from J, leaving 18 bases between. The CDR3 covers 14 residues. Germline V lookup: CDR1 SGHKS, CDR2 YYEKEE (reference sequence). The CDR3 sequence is CASSFRADSWVQYF. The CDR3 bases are TGTGCCAGCAGCTTTCGGGCAGACAGTTGGGTCCAGTACTTC.

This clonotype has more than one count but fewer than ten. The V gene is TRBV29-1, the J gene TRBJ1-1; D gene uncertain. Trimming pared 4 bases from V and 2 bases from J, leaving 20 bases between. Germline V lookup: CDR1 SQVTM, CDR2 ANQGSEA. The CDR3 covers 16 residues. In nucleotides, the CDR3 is TGCAGCGTTGCGTTTACCCGGGGTTCTTCCAACACTGAAGCTTTCTTT. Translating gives CSVAFTRGSSNTEAFF.